This TCR beta chain was sequenced during a study of blood T cell repertoires in COVID-19. Study summary: Specimens from acute and convalescent COVID-19 originated in the United States, Italy and Spain. Sample material is recorded as cDNA or gDNA derived from T cells, B-cell-depleted T cells, or PBMCs.

Original handling: Amplification from reference gene primers served as the basis for estimated nucleated cell counts. The assay was immunoSEQ multiplex PCR, and TCRdb's table has in-frame clones only and misses some. The D gene and trimming were derived from the DNA, and the V and J assignments and clone size from that table. The sample has some 76,000 clones, around nine tenths seen once. The sample was peripheral blood. This clonotype was obtained from a man aged 60 to 69 with acute or convalescent COVID-19.

CDR3 sequence: CASSQERGLSGYTF. Written as DNA, the CDR3 is TGTGCCAGCAGCCAAGAACGGGGACTAAGTGGCTACACCTTC. The V gene is TRBV3-1 (or the pseudogene TRBV3-2), the J gene TRBJ1-2, with D possibly TRBD1 on 5 matching bases. Germline V gives CDR1 LGHDT, CDR2 YNNKEL (reference sequence). The CDR3 spans 14 residues. V was pared by 0 bases and J by 7 bases, with 12 bases between.